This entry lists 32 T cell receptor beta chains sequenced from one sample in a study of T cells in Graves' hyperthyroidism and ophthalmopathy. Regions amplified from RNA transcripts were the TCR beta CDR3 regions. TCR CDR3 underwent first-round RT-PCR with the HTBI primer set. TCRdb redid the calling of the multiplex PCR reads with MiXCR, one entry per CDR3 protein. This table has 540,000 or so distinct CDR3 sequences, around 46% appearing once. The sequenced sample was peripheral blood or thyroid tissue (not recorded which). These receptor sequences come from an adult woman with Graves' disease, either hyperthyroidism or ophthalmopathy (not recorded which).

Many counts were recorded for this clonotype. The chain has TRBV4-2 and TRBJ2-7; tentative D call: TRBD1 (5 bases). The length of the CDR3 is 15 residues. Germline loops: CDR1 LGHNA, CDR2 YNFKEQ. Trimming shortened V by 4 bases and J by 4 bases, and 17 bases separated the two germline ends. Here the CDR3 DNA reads TGTGCCAGCAGCCCTCTACAGGTGGAAGGGTACGAGCAGTACTTC. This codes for CASSPLQVEGYEQYF.

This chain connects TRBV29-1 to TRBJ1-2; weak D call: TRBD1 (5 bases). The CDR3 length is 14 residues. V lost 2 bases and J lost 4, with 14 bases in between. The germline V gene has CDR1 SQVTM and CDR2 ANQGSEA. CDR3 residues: CSVERKDIFYGYTF. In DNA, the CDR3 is TGCAGCGTTGAAAGGAAGGACATTTTCTATGGCTACACCTTC.

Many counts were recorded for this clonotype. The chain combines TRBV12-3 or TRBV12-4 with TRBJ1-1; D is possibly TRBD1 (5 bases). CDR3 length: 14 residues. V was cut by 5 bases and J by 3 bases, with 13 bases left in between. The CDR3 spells CASSPGPGYTEAFF. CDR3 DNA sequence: TGTGCCAGCAGTCCGGGACCGGGATACACTGAAGCTTTCTTT.

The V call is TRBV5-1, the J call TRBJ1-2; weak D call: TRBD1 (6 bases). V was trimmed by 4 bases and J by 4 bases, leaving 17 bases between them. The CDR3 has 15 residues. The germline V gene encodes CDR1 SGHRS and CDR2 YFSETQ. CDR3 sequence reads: CASSIPRDNRYGYTF. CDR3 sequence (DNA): TGCGCCAGCAGCATACCCCGGGACAACCGCTATGGCTACACCTTC. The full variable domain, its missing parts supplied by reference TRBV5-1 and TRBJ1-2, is KAGVTQTPRYLIKTRGQQVTLSCSPISGHRSVSWYQQTPGQGLQFLFEYFSETQRNKGNFPGRFSGRQFSNSRSEMNVSTLELGDSALYLCASSIPRDNRYGYTFGSGTRLTVV.

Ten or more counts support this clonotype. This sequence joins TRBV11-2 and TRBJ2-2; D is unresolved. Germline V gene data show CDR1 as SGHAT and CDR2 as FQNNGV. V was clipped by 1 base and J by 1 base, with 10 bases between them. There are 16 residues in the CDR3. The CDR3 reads CASSLVQLLNTGELFF. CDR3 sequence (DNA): TGTGCCAGCAGCTTAGTTCAACTCCTGAACACCGGGGAGCTGTTTTTT. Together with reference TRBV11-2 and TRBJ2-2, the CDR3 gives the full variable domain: EAGVAQSPRYKIIEKRQSVAFWCNPISGHATLYWYQQILGQGPKLLIQFQNNGVVDDSQLPKDRFSAERLKGVDSTLKIQPAKLEDSAVYLCASSLVQLLNTGELFFGEGSRLTVL.

CDR3 DNA: TGCGCCAGCAGCTTGTGGGACAGCACAGATACGCAGTATTTT. Protein: CASSLWDSTDTQYF. The chain couples TRBV5-1 to TRBJ2-3; D assignment may be TRBD1 or TRBD2 (5 bases each). The V end lost 1 base, the J end lost 0 bases, and 6 bases lay between the germline ends. Germline V gene data show CDR1 as SGHRS and CDR2 as YFSETQ. This CDR3 comprises 14 residues.

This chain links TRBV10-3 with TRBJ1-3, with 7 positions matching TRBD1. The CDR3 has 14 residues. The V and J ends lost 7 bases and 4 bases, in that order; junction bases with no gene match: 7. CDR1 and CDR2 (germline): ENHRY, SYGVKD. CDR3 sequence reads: CAITPTGFGNTIYF. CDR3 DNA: TGTGCCATCACCCCGACAGGGTTCGGAAACACCATATATTTT.

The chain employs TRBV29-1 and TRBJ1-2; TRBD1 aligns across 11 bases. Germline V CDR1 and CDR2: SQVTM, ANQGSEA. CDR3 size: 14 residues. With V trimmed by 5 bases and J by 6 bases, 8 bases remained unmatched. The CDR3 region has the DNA TGCAGCGTTCGAGGGACAGGGGGGAGGGATGGCTACACCTTC. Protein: CSVRGTGGRDGYTF.

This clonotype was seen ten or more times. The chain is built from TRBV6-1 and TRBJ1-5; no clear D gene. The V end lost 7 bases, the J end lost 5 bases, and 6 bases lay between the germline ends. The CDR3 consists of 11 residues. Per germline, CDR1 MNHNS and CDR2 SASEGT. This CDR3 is CASNQDQPQHF. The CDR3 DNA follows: TGTGCCAGCAATCAGGATCAGCCCCAGCATTTT.

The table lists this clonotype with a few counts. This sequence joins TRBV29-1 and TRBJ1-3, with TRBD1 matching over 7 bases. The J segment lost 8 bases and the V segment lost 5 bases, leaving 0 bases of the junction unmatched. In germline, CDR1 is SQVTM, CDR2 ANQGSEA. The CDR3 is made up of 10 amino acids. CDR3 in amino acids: CSVQGDTIYF. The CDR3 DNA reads TGCAGCGTTCAGGGGGACACCATATATTTT. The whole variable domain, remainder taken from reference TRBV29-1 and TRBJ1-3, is SAVISQKPSRDICQRGTSLTIQCQVDSQVTMMFWYRQQPGQSLTLIATANQGSEATYESGFVIDKFPISRPNLTFSTLTVSNMSPEDSSIYLCSVQGDTIYFGEGSWLTVV.

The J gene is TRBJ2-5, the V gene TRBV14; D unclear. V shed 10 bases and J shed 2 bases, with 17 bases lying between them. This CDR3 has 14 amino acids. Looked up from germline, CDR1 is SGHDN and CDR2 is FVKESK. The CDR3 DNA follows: TGTGCCACCAGTGGTGTCCAGGAACAAGAGACCCAGTACTTC. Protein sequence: CATSGVQEQETQYF.

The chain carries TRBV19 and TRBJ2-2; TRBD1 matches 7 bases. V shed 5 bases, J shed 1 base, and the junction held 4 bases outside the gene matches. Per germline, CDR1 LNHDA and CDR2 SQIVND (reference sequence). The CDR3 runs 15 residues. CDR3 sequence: CASSRTGENTGELFF. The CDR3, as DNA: TGTGCCAGTAGTCGGACAGGAGAGAACACCGGGGAGCTGTTTTTT.

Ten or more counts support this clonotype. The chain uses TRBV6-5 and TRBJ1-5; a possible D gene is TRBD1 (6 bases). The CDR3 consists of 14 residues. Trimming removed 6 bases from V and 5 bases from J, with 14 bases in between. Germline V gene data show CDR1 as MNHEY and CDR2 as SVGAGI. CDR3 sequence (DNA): TGTGCCAGCAGCCCCCCAGGGGTCCATCAGCCCCAGCATTTT. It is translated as CASSPPGVHQPQHF.

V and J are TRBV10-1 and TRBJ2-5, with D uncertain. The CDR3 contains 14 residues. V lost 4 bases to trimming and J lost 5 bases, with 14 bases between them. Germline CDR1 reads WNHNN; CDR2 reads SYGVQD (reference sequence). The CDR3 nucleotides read TGCGCCAGCAGTGCTATTCCTGTTGCCGAGACCCAGTACTTC. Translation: CASSAIPVAETQYF.

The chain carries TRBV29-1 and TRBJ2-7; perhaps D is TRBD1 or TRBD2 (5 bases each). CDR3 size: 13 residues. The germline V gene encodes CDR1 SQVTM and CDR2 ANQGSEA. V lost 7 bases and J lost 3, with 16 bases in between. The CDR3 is CSGTGTSDYEQYF. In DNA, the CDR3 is TGCAGCGGGACCGGGACGAGCGACTACGAGCAGTACTTC.

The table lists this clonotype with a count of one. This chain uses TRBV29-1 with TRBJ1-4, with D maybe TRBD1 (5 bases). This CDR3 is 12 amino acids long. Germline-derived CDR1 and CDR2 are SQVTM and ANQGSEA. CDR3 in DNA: TGCAGTTTAGGGGTTAGGGGTGAAAAACTGTTTTTT. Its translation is CSLGVRGEKLFF.

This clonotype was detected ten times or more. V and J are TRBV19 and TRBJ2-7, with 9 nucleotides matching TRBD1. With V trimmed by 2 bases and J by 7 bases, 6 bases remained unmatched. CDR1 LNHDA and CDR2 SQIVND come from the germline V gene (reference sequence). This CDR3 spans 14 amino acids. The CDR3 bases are TGTGCCAGTAGTATATCCACAGGGGGCGTTGAGCAGTACTTC. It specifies CASSISTGGVEQYF.

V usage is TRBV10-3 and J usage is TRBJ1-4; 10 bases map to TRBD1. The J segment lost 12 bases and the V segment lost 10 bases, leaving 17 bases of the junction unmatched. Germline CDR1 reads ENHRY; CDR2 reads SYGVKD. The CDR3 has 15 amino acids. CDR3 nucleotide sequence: TGTGCCACTACCCAAGGCGGGACAGGGGCTGACGAACTGTTTTTT. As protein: CATTQGGTGADELFF.

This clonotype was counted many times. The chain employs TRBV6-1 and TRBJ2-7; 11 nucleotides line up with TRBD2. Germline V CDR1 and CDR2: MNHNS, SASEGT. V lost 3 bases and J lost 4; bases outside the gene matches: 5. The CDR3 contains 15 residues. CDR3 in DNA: TGTGCCAGCAGTGACCCACTAGCGGGAGTTTACGAGCAGTACTTC. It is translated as CASSDPLAGVYEQYF.

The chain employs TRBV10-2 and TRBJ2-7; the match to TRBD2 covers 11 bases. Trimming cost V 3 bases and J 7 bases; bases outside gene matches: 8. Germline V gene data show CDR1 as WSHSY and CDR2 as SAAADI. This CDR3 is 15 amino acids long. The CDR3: CASSDWTSGLKEQYF. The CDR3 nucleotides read TGCGCCAGCAGTGATTGGACTAGCGGGCTCAAGGAGCAGTACTTC.

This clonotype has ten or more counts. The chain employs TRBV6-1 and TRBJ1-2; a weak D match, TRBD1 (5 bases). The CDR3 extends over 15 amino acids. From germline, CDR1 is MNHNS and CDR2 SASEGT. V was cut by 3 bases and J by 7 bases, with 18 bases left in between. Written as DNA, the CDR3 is TGTGCCAGCAGTGAGGTAAACACAGGATCCGCTGGCTACACCTTC. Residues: CASSEVNTGSAGYTF.

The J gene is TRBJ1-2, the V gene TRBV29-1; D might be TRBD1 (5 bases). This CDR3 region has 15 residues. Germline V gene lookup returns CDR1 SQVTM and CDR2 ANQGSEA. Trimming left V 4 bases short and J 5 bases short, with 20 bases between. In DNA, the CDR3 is TGCAGCGTTGCTTTGCGGGGCGGGTTTCCTTATGGCTACACCTTC. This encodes CSVALRGGFPYGYTF.

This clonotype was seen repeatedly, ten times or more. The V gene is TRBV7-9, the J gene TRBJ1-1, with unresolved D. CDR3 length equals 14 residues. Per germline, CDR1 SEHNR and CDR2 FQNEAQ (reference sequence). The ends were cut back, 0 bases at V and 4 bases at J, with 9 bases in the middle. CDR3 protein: CASSLAGRPTEAFF. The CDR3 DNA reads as TGTGCCAGCAGCTTAGCTGGGCGACCCACTGAAGCTTTCTTT.

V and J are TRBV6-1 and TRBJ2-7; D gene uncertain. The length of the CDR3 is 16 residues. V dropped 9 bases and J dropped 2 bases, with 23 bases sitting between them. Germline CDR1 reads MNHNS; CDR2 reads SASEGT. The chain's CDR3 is CARTAWSGRKTYEQYF. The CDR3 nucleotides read TGTGCCAGGACGGCTTGGTCGGGCAGGAAAACCTACGAGCAGTACTTC.

CDR3 sequence: CAIGFGEYTEAFF. In DNA form, the CDR3 reads TGTGCCATCGGCTTCGGGGAGTACACTGAAGCTTTCTTT. The chain is built from TRBV10-3 and TRBJ1-1; no definite D call. Trimming pared 8 bases from V and 3 bases from J, leaving 13 bases between. The CDR3 is 13 amino acids. CDR1 and CDR2 (germline): ENHRY, SYGVKD.

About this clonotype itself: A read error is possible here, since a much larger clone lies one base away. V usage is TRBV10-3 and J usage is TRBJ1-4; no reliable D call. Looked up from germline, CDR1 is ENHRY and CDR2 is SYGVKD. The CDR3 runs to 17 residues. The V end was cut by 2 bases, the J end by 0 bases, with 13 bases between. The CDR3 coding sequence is TGTGCCATCAGTGAGGGGCACCTATTCGCAACTAATGAAAAACTGTTTTTT. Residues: CAISEGHLFATNEKLFF.

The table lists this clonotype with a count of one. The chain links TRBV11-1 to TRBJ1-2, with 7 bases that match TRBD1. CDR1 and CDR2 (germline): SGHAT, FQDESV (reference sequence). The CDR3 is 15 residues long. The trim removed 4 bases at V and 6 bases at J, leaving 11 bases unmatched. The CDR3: CASSYMPTGWNGYTF. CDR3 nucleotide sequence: TGTGCCAGCAGCTACATGCCGACAGGGTGGAATGGCTACACCTTC.

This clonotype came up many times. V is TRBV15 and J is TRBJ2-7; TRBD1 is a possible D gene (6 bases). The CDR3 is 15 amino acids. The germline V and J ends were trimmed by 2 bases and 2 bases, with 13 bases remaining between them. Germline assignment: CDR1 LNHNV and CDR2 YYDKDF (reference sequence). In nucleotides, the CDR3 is TGTGCCACCAGCAGATCCAACAGGGTCACCTACGAGCAGTACTTC. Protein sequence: CATSRSNRVTYEQYF.

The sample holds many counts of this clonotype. The CDR3 bases are TGTGCCAGCAGTCTACGACAGGGCAATCAGCCCCAGCATTTT. It is translated as CASSLRQGNQPQHF. The chain joins TRBV12-3 or TRBV12-4 to TRBJ1-5, with a tentative D call TRBD1 (6 bases). The CDR3 has 14 residues. Trimming stripped 5 bases from V and 2 bases from J, with 10 bases between.

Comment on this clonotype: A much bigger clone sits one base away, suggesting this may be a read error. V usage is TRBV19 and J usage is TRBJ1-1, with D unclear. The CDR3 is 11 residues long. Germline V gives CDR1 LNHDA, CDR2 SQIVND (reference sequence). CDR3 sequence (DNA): TGTGCCACCATATCTGTTACTGAAGCTTCCTTT. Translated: CATISVTEASF.

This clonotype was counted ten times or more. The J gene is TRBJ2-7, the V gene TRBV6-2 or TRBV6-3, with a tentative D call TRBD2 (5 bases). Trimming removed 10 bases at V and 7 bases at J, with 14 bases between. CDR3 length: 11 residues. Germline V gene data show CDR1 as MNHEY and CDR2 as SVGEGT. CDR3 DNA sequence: TGTGCCACCGGGAACGGTGGGGAGCAGTACTTC. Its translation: CATGNGGEQYF.

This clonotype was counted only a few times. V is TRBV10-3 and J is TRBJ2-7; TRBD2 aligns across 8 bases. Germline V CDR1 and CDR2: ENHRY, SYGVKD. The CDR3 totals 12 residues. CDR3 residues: CASGDILYEQYF. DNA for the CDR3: TGTGCTAGCGGGGACATCCTCTACGAGCAGTACTTC.